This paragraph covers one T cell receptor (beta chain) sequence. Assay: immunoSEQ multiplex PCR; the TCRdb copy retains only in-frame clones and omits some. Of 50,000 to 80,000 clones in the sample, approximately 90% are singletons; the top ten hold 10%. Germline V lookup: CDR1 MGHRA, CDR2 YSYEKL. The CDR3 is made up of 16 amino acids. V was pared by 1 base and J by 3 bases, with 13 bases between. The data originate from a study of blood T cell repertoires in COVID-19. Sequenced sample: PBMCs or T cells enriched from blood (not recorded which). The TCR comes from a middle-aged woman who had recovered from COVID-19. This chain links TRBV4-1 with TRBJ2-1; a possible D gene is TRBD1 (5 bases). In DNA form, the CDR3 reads TGCGCCAGCAGCCAAGGACAAGGGGCACACTACAATGAGCAGTTCTTC. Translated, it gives CASSQGQGAHYNEQFF.